This TCR beta chain was sequenced for a study of shared clonotypes between healthy human individuals. Overall study results and limits: With a handful of donors compared, 4.5% to 6.5% of naive CD4 clonotypes were shared.

This clone was counted only a few times. The target antigen is unknown. The germline CDR1 and CDR2 sequences are LNHDA and SQIVND (reference sequence). CDR3 length equals 14 residues. V lost 7 bases and J lost 4, with 16 bases in between. Generated by immunoSEQ multiplex PCR, the TCRdb table keeps only in-frame clones and is missing some. The sample consists of some 680,000 clones, more than 70% of them appearing once. The sequence was obtained from a woman in her twenties or thirties in good health. Sample: memory CD4+ T cells sorted from blood. The subset here: CD45RA-negative fraction. The chain combines TRBV19 with TRBJ1-1; possible D gene TRBD1, 6 bases. This CDR3 is CASNRQGRGTEAFF. The DNA of the CDR3 is TGTGCCAGTAATCGGCAGGGCAGGGGCACTGAAGCTTTCTTT.